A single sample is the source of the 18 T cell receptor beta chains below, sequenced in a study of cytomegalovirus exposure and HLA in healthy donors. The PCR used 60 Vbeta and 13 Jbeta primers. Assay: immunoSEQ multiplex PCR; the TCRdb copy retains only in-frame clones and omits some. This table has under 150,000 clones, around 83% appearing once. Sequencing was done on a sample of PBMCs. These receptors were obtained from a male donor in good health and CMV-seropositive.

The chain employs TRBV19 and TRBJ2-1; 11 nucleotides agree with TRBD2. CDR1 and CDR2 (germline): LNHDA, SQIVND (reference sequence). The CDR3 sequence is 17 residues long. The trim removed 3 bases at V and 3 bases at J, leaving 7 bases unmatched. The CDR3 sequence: CASSIVLAGGNYNEQFF. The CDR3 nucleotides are TGTGCCAGTAGTATCGTTCTAGCGGGAGGCAACTACAATGAGCAGTTCTTC. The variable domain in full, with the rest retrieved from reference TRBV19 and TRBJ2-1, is DGGITQSPKYLFRKEGQNVTLSCEQNLNHDAMYWYRQDPGQGLRLIYYSQIVNDFQKGDIAEGYSVSREKKESFPLTVTSAQKNPTAFYLCASSIVLAGGNYNEQFFGPGTRLTVL.

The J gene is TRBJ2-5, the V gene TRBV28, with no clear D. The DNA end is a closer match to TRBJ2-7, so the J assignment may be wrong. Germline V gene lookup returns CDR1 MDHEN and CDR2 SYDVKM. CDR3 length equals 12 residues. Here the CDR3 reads CASSFSPREQYF. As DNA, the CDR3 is TGTGCCAGCAGTTTTTCCCCGCGCGAGCAGTACTTC.

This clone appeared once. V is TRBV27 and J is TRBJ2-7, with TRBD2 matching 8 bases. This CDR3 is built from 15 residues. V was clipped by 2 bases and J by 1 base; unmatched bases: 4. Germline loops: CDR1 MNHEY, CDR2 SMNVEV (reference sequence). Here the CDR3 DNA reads TGTGCCAGCAGTTTAAGCGGGAGTGGGTCCTACGAGCAGTACTTC. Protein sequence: CASSLSGSGSYEQYF.

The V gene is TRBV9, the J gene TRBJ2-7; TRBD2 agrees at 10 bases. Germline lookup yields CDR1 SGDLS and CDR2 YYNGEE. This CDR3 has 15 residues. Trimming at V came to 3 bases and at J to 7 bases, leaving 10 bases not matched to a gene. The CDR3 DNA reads TGTGCCAGCAGCGAGGCGCTAGCGGGAGAAGGGGAGCAGTACTTC. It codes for CASSEALAGEGEQYF.

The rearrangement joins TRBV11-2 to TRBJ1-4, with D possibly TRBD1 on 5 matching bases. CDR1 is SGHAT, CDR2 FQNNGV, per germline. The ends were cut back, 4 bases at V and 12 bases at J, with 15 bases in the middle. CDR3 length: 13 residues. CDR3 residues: CASSSDNSGELFF. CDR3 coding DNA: TGTGCCAGCAGCTCTGACAACTCGGGGGAACTGTTTTTT.

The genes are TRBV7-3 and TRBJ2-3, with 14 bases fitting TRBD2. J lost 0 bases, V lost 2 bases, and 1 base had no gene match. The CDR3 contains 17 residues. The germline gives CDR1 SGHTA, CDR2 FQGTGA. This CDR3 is CASSLGLAGGSTDTQYF. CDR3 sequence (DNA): TGTGCCAGCAGCTTAGGACTAGCGGGAGGTAGCACAGATACGCAGTATTTT. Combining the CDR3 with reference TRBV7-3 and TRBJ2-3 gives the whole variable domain GAGVSQTPSNKVTEKGKYVELRCDPISGHTALYWYRQSLGQGPEFLIYFQGTGAADDSGLPNDRFFAVRPEGSVSTLKIQRTERGDSAVYLCASSLGLAGGSTDTQYFGPGTRLTVL.

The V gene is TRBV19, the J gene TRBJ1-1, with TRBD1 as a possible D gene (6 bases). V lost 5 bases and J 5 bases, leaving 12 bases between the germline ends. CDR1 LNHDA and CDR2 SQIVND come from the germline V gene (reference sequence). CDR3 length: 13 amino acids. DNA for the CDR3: TGTGCCAGTAGTCTAAAAGGGGGAACTGAAGCTTTCTTT. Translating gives CASSLKGGTEAFF.

The CDR3, as DNA: TGTGCCAGCAGGGGACAGTCAAATCAGCCCCAGCATTTT. This codes for CASRGQSNQPQHF. The chain links TRBV6-6 to TRBJ1-5; 7 nucleotides align to TRBD1. The CDR3 is made up of 13 amino acids. Germline CDR1 and CDR2: MNHNY and SVGAGI (reference sequence). Trimming at V came to 6 bases and at J to 4 bases, leaving 3 bases not matched to a gene.

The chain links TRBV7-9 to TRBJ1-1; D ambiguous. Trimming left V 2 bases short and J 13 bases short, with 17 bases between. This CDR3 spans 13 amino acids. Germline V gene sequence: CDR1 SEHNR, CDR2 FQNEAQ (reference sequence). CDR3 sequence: CASSLTLMREGFF. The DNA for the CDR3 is TGTGCCAGCAGCTTAACGTTGATGAGGGAGGGTTTCTTT. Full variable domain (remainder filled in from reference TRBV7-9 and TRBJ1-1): DTGVSQNPRHKITKRGQNVTFRCDPISEHNRLYWYRQTLGQGPEFLTYFQNEAQLEKSRLLSDRFSAERPKGSFSTLEIQRTEQGDSAMYLCASSLTLMREGFFGQGTRLTVV.

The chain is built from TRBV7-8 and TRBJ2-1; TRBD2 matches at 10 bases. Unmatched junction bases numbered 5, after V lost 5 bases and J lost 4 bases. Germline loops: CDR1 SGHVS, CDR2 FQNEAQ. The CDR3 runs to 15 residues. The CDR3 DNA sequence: TGTGCCAGCAGCCCTCCGGGACTAGCGTACAATGAGCAGTTCTTC. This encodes CASSPPGLAYNEQFF.

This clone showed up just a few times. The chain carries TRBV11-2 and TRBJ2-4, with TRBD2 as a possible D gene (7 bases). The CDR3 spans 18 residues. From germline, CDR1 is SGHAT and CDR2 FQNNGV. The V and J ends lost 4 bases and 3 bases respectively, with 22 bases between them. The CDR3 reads CASSSPGGLAKGKNIQYF. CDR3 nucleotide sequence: TGTGCCAGCAGCTCCCCCGGGGGGCTAGCGAAGGGCAAAAACATTCAGTACTTC.

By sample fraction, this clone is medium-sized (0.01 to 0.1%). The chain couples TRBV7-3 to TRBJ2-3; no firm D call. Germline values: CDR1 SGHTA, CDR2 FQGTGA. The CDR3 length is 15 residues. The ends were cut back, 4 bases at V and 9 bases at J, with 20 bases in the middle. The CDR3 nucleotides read TGTGCCAGCAGCTCAACGGTTCCCGAGAGAAGAACGCAGTATTTT. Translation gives CASSSTVPERRTQYF.

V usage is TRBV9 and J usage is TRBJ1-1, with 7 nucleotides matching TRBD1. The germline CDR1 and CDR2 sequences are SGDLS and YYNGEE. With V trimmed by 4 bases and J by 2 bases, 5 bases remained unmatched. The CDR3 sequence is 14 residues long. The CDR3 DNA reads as TGTGCCAGCAGCTCAGGACAGGTTAACACTGAAGCTTTCTTT. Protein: CASSSGQVNTEAFF.

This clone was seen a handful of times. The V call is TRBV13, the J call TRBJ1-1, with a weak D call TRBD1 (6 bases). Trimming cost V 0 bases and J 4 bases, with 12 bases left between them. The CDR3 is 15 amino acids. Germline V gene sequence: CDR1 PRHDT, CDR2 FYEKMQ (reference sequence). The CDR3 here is CASSLGQGSITEAFF. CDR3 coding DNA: TGTGCCAGCAGCTTAGGACAGGGATCAATCACTGAAGCTTTCTTT.

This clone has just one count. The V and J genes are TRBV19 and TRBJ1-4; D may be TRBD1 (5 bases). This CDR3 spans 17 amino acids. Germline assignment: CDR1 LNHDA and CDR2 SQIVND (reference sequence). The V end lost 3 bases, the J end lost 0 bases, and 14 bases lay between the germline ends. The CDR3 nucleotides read TGTGCCAGTAGTATTTCTGGGGCCAAATCAACTAATGAAAAACTGTTTTTT. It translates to CASSISGAKSTNEKLFF.

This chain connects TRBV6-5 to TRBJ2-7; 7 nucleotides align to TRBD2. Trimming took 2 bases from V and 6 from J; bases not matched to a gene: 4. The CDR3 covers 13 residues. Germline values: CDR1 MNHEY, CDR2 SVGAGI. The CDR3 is CASSYREGIEQYF. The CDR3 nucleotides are TGTGCCAGCAGTTACAGGGAGGGAATCGAGCAGTACTTC.

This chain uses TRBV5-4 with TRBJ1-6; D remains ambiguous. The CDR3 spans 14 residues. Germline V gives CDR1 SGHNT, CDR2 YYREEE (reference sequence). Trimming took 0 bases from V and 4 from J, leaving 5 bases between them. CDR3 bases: TGTGCCAGCAGCTTGGACAGTTATAATTCACCCCTCCACTTT. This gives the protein CASSLDSYNSPLHF.

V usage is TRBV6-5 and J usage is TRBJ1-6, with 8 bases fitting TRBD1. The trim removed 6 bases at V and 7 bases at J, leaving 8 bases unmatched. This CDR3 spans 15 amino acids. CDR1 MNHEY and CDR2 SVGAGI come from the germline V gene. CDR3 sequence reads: CASSLTGVNNSPLHF. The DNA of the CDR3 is TGTGCCAGCAGCTTGACAGGGGTGAACAATTCACCCCTCCACTTT.